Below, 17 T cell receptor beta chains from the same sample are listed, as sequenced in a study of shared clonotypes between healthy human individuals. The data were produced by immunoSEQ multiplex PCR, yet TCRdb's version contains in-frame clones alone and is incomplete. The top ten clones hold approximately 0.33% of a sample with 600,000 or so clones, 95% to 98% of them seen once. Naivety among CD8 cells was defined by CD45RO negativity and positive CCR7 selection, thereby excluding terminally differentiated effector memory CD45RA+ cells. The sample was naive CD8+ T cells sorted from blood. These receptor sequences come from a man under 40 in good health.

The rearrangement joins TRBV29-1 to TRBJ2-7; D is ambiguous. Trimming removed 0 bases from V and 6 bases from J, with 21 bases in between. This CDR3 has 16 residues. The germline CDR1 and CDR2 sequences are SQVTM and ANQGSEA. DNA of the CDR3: TGCAGCGTTGAAGAAGGCTTTAAGGGAACCGATGGCGAGCAGTACTTC. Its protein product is CSVEEGFKGTDGEQYF.

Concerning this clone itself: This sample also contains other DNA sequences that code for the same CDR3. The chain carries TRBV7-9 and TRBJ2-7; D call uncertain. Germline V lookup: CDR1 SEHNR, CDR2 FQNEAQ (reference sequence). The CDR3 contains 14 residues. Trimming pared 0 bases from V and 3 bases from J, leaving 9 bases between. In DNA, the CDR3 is TGTGCCAGCAGCTTAGCGCTGGTCAGCTACGAGCAGTACTTC. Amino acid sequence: CASSLALVSYEQYF. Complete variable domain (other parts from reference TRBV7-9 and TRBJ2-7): DTGVSQNPRHKITKRGQNVTFRCDPISEHNRLYWYRQTLGQGPEFLTYFQNEAQLEKSRLLSDRFSAERPKGSFSTLEIQRTEQGDSAMYLCASSLALVSYEQYFGPGTRLTVT.

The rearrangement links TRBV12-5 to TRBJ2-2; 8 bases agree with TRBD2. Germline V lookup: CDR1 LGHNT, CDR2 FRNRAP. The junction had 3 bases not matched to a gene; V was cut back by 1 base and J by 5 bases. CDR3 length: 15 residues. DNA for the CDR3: TGTGCTAGTGGTTTGGCGTCGGGAGGGACCGGGGAGCTGTTTTTT. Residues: CASGLASGGTGELFF.

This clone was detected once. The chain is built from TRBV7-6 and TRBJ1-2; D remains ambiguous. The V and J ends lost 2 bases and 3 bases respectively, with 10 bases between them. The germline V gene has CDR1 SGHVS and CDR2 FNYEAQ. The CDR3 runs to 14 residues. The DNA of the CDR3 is TGTGCCAGCAGCTTACTTTCTGGGGACTATGGCTACACCTTC. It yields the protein CASSLLSGDYGYTF.

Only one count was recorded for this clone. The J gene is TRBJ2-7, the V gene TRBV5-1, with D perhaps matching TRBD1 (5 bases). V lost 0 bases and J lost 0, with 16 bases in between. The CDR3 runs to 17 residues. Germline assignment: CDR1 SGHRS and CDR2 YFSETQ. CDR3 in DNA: TGCGCCAGCAGCTTGGCTTGGGGCGCAAGCCACTCCTACGAGCAGTACTTC. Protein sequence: CASSLAWGASHSYEQYF.

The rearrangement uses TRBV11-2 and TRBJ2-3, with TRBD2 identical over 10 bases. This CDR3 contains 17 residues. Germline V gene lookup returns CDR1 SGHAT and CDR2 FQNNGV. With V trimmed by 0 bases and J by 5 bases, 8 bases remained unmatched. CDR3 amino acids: CASSLESLAGTGDTQYF. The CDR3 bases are TGTGCCAGCAGCTTAGAATCACTAGCGGGGACGGGAGATACGCAGTATTTT.

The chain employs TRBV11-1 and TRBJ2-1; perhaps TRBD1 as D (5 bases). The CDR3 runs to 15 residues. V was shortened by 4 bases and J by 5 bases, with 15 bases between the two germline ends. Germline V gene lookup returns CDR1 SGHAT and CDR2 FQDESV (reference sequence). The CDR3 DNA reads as TGTGCCAGCAGCTCTCGGACAATTACGCACAATGAGCAGTTCTTC. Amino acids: CASSSRTITHNEQFF.

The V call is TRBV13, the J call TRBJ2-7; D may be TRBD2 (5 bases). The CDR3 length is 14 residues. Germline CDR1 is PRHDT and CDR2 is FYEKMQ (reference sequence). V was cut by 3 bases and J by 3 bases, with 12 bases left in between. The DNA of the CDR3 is TGTGCCAGCAGCTTCCCCGGGATTAACTACGAGCAGTACTTC. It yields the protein CASSFPGINYEQYF.

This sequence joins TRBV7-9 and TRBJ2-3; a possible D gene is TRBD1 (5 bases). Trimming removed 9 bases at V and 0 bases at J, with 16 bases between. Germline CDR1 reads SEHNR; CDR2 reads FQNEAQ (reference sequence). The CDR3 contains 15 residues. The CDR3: CASESREGSTDTQYF. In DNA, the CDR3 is TGTGCCAGTGAGAGCAGGGAAGGTAGCACAGATACGCAGTATTTT.

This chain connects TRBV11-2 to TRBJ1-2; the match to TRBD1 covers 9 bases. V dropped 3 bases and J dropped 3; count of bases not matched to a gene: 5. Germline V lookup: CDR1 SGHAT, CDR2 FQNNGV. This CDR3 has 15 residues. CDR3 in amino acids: CASSLYRGRDYGYTF. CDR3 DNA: TGTGCCAGCAGCTTGTACAGGGGGCGCGACTATGGCTACACCTTC. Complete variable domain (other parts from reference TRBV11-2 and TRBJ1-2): EAGVAQSPRYKIIEKRQSVAFWCNPISGHATLYWYQQILGQGPKLLIQFQNNGVVDDSQLPKDRFSAERLKGVDSTLKIQPAKLEDSAVYLCASSLYRGRDYGYTFGSGTRLTVV.

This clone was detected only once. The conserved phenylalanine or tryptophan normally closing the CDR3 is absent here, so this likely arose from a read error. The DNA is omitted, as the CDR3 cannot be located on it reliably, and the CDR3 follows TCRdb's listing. The CDR3 sequence: CASGAPGPPII. The rearrangement joins TRBV11-3 to TRBJ2-7; the table gives TRBD1 as D, unverified against the DNA. Germline V lookup: CDR1 SGHNT, CDR2 YENEEA. The CDR3 spans 11 residues, counting both ends.

The CDR3 nucleotides are TGTGCCACCAGCAGAGTTAGTCGAGAGACCCAGTACTTC. Protein sequence: CATSRVSRETQYF. The chain has TRBV15 and TRBJ2-5; D not certain. CDR3 length: 13 residues. V was trimmed by 1 base and J by 4 bases, leaving 7 bases between them. The V gene's germline CDR1 is LNHNV and CDR2 YYDKDF (reference sequence).

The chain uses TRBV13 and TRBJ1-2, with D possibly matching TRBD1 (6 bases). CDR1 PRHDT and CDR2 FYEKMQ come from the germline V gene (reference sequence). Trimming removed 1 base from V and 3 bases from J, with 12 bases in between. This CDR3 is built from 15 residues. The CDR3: CASSLAGQFDYGYTF. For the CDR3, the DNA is TGTGCCAGCAGCTTAGCCGGACAGTTCGACTATGGCTACACCTTC.

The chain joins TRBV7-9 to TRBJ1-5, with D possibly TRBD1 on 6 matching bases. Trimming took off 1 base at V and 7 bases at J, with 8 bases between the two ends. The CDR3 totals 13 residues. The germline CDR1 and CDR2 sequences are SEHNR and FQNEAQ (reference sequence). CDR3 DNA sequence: TGTGCCAGCAGCTTAGGGGGGCGCCAGCCCCAGCATTTT. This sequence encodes CASSLGGRQPQHF.

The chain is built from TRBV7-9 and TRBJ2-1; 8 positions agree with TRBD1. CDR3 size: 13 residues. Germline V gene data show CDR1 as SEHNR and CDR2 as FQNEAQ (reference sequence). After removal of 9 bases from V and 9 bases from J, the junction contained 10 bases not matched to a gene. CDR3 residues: CASKTTGASEQFF. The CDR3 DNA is TGTGCCAGTAAGACGACAGGGGCCTCTGAGCAGTTCTTC.

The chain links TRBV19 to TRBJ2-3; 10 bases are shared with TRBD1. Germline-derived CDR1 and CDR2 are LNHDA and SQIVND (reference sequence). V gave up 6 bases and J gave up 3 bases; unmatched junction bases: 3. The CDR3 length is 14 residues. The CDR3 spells CASSEGQGTDTQYF. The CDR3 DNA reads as TGTGCCAGTAGCGAGGGACAGGGGACAGATACGCAGTATTTT.

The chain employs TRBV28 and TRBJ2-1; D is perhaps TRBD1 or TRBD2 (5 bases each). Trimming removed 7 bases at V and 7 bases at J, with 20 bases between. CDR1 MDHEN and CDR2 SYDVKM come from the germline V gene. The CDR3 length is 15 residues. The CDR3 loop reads CASTDIWQGENEQFF. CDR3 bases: TGTGCCAGCACCGACATCTGGCAGGGAGAGAATGAGCAGTTCTTC. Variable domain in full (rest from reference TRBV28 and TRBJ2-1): DVKVTQSSRYLVKRTGEKVFLECVQDMDHENMFWYRQDPGLGLRLIYFSYDVKMKEKGDIPEGYSVSREKKERFSLILESASTNQTSMYLCASTDIWQGENEQFFGPGTRLTVL.